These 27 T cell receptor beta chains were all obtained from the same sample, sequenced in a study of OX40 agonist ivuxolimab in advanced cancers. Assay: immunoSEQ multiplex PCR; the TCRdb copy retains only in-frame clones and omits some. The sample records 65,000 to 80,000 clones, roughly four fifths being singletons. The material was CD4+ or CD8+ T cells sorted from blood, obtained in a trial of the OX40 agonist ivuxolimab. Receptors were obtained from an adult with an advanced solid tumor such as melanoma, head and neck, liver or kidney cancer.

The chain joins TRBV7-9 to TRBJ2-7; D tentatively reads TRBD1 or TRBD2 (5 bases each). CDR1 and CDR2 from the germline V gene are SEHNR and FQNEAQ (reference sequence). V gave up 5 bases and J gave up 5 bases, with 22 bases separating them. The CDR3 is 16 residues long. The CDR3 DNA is TGTGCCAGCAGCCCGCGGATTGGGCAGGGAGACGACGAGCAGTACTTC. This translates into CASSPRIGQGDDEQYF.

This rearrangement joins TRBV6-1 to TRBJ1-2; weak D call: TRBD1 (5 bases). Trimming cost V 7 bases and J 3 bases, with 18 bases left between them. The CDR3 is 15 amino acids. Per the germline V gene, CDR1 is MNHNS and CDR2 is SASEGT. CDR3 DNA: TGTGCCAGCATAAGAGGGGTCGAGGTGTACTATGGCTACACCTTC. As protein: CASIRGVEVYYGYTF.

The chain's CDR3 is CASSLTGRGAARPQHF. As DNA, the CDR3 is TGTGCCAGCAGTTTAACGGGCAGGGGCGCGGCTCGGCCCCAGCATTTT. The chain combines TRBV27 with TRBJ1-5; a weak D match, TRBD1 (6 bases). The V gene lost 2 bases and the J gene lost 9 bases, with 20 bases spanning the gap. The CDR3 is made up of 16 amino acids. Germline V gene lookup returns CDR1 MNHEY and CDR2 SMNVEV (reference sequence).

CDR3 region: CASSYGQGSDTQYF. Written as DNA, the CDR3 is TGTGCCAGCAGTTACGGGCAGGGATCAGATACGCAGTATTTT. The chain has TRBV6-5 and TRBJ2-3; D is possibly TRBD1 (5 bases). Trimming stripped 2 bases from V and 4 bases from J, with 10 bases between. The germline gives CDR1 MNHEY, CDR2 SVGAGI. The CDR3 totals 14 residues.

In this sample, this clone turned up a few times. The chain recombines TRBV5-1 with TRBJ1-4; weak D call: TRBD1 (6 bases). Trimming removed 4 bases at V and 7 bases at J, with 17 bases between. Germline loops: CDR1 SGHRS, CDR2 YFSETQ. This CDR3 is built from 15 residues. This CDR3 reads CASSVRGAGSEKLFF. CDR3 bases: TGCGCCAGCAGCGTTCGGGGGGCCGGAAGTGAAAAACTGTTTTTT.

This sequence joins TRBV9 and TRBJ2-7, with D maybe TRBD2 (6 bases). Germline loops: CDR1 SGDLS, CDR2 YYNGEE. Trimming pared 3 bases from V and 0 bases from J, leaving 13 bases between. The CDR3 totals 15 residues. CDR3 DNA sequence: TGTGCCAGCAGCGCGGGACTCCTTAGCTCCTACGAGCAGTACTTC. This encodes CASSAGLLSSYEQYF. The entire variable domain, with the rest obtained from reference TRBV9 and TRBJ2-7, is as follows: DSGVTQTPKHLITATGQRVTLRCSPRSGDLSVYWYQQSLDQGLQFLIQYYNGEERAKGNILERFSAQQFPDLHSELNLSSLELGDSALYFCASSAGLLSSYEQYFGPGTRLTVT.

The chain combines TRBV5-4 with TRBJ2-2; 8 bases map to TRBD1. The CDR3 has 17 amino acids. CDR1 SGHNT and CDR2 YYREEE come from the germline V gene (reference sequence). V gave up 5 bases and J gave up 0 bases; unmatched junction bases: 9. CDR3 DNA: TGTGCCAGCAGACAGGGGGGCCTTTTACCGAACACCGGGGAGCTGTTTTTT. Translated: CASRQGGLLPNTGELFF.

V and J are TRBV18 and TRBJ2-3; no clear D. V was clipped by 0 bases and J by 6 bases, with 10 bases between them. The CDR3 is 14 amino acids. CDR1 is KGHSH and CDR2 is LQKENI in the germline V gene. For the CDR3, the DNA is TGTGCCAGCTCACCACCTAACCCCGAGGATACGCAGTATTTT. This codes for CASSPPNPEDTQYF.

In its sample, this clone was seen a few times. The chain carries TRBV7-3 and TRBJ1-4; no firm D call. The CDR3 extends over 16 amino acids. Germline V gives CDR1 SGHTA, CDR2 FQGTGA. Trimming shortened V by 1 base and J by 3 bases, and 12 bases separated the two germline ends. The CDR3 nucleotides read TGTGCCAGCAGCTTAAACAGCCCGTGGCCTAATGAAAAACTGTTTTTT. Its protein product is CASSLNSPWPNEKLFF. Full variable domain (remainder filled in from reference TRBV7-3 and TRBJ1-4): GAGVSQTPSNKVTEKGKYVELRCDPISGHTALYWYRQSLGQGPEFLIYFQGTGAADDSGLPNDRFFAVRPEGSVSTLKIQRTERGDSAVYLCASSLNSPWPNEKLFFGSGTQLSVL.

The DNA of the CDR3 is TGTGCCAGCAGCTTGCGGGAGAGTTTCTCCTACGAGCAGTACTTC. Encoded protein: CASSLRESFSYEQYF. J is TRBJ2-7 and V is TRBV5-5; D is perhaps TRBD2 (6 bases). V was trimmed by 1 base and J by 0 bases, leaving 11 bases between them. Looked up from germline, CDR1 is SGHKS and CDR2 is YYEKEE (reference sequence). The CDR3 covers 15 residues.

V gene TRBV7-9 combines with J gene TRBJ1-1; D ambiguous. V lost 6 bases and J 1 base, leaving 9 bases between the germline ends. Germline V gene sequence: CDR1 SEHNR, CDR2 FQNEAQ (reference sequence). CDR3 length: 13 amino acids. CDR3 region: CASSPWGNTEAFF. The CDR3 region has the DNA TGTGCCAGCAGTCCATGGGGGAACACTGAAGCTTTCTTT. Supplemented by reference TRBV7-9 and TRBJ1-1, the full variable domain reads DTGVSQNPRHKITKRGQNVTFRCDPISEHNRLYWYRQTLGQGPEFLTYFQNEAQLEKSRLLSDRFSAERPKGSFSTLEIQRTEQGDSAMYLCASSPWGNTEAFFGQGTRLTVV.

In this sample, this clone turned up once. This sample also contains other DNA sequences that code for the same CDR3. This CDR3 is CASSLGTVNTEAFF. The CDR3 DNA is TGTGCCAGCAGCTTAGGGACAGTGAACACTGAAGCTTTCTTT. V usage is TRBV7-2 and J usage is TRBJ1-1, with a tentative D call TRBD1 (6 bases). Germline CDR1 and CDR2: SGHTA and FQGNSA. Deletions cut 1 base from V and 0 bases from J, with 6 bases between. The CDR3 extends over 14 amino acids.

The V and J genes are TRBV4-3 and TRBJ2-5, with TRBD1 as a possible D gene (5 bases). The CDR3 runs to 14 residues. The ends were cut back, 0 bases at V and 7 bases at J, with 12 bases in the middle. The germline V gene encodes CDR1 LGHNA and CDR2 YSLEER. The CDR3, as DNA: TGCGCCAGCAGCCAAGATGTGGGGCCAGGGACCCAGTACTTC. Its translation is CASSQDVGPGTQYF.

CDR3: CASSERGTNTGELFF. CDR3 DNA sequence: TGTGCCAGCAGTGAACGGGGGACGAACACCGGGGAGCTGTTTTTT. V usage is TRBV2 and J usage is TRBJ2-2, with D possibly TRBD2 on 6 matching bases. The CDR3 is 15 amino acids. Germline-derived CDR1 and CDR2 are SNHLY and FYNNEI. With 2 bases removed from V and 0 bases from J, the gap between germline ends came to 7 bases.

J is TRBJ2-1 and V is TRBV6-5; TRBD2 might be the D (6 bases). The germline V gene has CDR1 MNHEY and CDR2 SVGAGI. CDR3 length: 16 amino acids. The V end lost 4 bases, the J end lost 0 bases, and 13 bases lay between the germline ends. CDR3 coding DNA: TGTGCCAGCAGTTTAGACGGGAGTCCCTCCTACAATGAGCAGTTCTTC. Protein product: CASSLDGSPSYNEQFF.

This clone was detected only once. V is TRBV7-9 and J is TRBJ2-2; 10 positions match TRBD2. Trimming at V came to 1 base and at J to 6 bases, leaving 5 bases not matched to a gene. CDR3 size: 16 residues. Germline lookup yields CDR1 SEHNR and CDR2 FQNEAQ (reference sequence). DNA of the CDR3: TGTGCCAGCAGCTTAGGGACTAGCGGCCTTGCCGGGGAGCTGTTTTTT. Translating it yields CASSLGTSGLAGELFF.

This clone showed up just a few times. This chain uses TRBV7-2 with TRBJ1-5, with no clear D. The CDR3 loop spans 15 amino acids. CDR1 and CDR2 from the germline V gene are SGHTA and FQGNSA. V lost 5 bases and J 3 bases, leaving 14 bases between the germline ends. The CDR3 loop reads CASSPPGPLNQPQHF. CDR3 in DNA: TGTGCCAGCAGCCCTCCTGGGCCGCTCAATCAGCCCCAGCATTTT.

For the CDR3, the DNA is TGTGCCAGCTCAGTTCTGACAAACTATGGCTACACCTTC. This encodes CASSVLTNYGYTF. The chain links TRBV28 to TRBJ1-2, with D unclear. The CDR3 contains 13 residues. Trimming took off 8 bases at V and 2 bases at J, with 12 bases between the two ends. Germline values: CDR1 MDHEN, CDR2 SYDVKM.

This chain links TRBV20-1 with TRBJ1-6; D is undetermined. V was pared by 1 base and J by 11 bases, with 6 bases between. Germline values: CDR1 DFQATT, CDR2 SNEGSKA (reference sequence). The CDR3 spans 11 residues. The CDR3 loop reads CSARGSTPLHF. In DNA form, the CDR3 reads TGCAGTGCTAGAGGGAGCACACCCCTCCACTTT.

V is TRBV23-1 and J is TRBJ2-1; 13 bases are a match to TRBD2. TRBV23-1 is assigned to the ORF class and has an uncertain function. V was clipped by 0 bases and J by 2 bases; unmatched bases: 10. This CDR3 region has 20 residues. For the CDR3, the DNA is TGCGCCAGCAGTCAATCTCCGGGACTAGCGGGACTGAGGGCCTACAATGAGCAGTTCTTC. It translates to CASSQSPGLAGLRAYNEQFF.

This CDR3 reads CATTGAGGEKLFF. Here the CDR3 DNA reads TGTGCCACGACAGGGGCGGGCGGTGAAAAACTGTTTTTT. The chain employs TRBV30 and TRBJ1-4; TRBD1 matches at 8 bases. CDR1 and CDR2 from the germline V gene are GTSNPN and SVGIG (reference sequence). The CDR3 extends over 13 amino acids. With 8 bases clipped from V and 7 bases from J, the junction kept 9 bases outside the gene matches.

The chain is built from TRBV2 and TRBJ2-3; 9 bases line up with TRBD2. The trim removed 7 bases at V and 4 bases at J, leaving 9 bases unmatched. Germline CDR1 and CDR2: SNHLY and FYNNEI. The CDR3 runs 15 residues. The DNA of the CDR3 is TGTGCCAGCAATAAAGGACTAGCGTCCGCAGATACGCAGTATTTT. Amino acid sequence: CASNKGLASADTQYF.

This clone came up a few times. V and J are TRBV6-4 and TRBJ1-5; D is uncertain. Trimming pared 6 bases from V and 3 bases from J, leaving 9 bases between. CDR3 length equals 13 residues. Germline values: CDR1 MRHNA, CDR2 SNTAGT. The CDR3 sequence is CASSAETNQPQHF. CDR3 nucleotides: TGTGCCAGCAGCGCAGAAACCAATCAGCCCCAGCATTTT.

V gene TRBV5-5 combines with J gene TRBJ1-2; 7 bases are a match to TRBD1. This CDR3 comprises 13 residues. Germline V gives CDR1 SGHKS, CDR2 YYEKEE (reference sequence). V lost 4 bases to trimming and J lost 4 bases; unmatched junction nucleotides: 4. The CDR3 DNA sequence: TGTGCCAGCAGCCAGGGGGGTAGCTATGGCTACACCTTC. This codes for CASSQGGSYGYTF.

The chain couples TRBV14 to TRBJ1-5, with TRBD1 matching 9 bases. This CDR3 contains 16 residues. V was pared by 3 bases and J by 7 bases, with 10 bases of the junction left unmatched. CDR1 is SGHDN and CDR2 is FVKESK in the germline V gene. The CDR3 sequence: CASSHEGQGRGQPQHF. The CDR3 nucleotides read TGTGCCAGCAGCCACGAGGGACAGGGAAGGGGGCAGCCCCAGCATTTT.

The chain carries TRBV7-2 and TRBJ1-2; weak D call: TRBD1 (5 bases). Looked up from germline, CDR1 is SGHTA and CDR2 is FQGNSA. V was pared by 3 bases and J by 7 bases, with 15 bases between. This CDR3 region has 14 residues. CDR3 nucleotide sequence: TGTGCCAGCAGCTTGCAACAGGACCGGCGTGGCTACACCTTC. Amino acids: CASSLQQDRRGYTF.

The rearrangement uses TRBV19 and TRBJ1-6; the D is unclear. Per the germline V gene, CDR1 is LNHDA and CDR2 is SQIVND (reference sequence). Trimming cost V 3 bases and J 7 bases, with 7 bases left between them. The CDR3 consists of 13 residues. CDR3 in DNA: TGTGCCAGTAGTATCCTGTGGAATTCACCCCTCCACTTT. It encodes CASSILWNSPLHF.